The present TCR beta chain was sequenced within a study of cytomegalovirus exposure and HLA in healthy donors. As to this clone: Its antigen is currently unknown.

Clones were sequenced by immunoSEQ multiplex PCR, and TCRdb holds only the in-frame ones, with some missing. Counted here are around 130,000 clones, approximately 81% occurring once; the ten biggest clones make up around 1.9%. Germline CDR1 SEHNR, CDR2 FQNEAQ (reference sequence). The junction had 15 bases not matched to a gene; V was cut back by 5 bases and J by 4 bases. This CDR3 region has 17 residues. Broader study findings: The classifier, whose performance was assessed in both the original and validation cohorts, reportedly diagnosed cytomegalovirus status with high specificity and sensitivity.

Sequencing was carried out using PBMCs. The sequence came from a woman under 40 in good health and CMV-seronegative. The chain employs TRBV7-9 and TRBJ2-7, with 9 positions matching TRBD2. CDR3 DNA: TGTGCCAGCAGCCCGCCTTGGGCTAGCGGGGACCCTTACGAGCAGTACTTC. Translating gives CASSPPWASGDPYEQYF. Based on the CDR3 plus reference TRBV7-9 and TRBJ2-7, the full variable domain is DTGVSQNPRHKITKRGQNVTFRCDPISEHNRLYWYRQTLGQGPEFLTYFQNEAQLEKSRLLSDRFSAERPKGSFSTLEIQRTEQGDSAMYLCASSPPWASGDPYEQYFGPGTRLTVT.